This TCR beta chain was retrieved from a study of human T cells and chemical hapten exposure. Findings and caveats of the study: The immune response of these alopecia patients might not match healthy individuals'.

TCRdb ran MiXCR on the RACE reads and lists one entry per CDR3 protein. The table has approximately 34,000 distinct CDR3 sequences, around 6.4% seen once. There are many counts of this clonotype. The antigen is unknown. The CDR3 runs to 16 residues. Trimming cost V 4 bases and J 3 bases; bases outside gene matches: 11. The V gene's germline CDR1 is MNHEY and CDR2 SVGEGT. The time point denotes: patch test 1, 2 weeks after DPC sensitization. Indicated treatment: therapeutic diphenylcyclopropenone sensitization with weekly scalp DPC. It was from unfractionated whole blood that total RNA was extracted. The source was whole blood, collected in connection with sensitization to the hapten diphenylcyclopropenone (DPC). J is TRBJ2-7 and V is TRBV6-2 or TRBV6-3, with 8 bases fitting TRBD2. The source is a woman in her thirties with alopecia areata. Some clones in this sample may be carry-over from other donors' samples. As DNA, the CDR3 is TGTGCCAGCAGTTTTGCCCCCGGGACTAGTCGCTACGAGCAGTACTTC. Amino acids: CASSFAPGTSRYEQYF.